Here is one TCR beta chain with its context. Primed by a sample-barcoded 5' primer and a J-beta primer mix, a second PCR proceeded for about 7 to 11 cycles. Each CDR3 protein gets one entry after TCRdb re-called the 5' RACE reads with MiXCR. This sample has 920,000 or so distinct CDR3 sequences, with 40% to 50% found just once. CDR1 is ENHRY, CDR2 SYGVKD, per germline. Germline trimming cut 8 bases from V and 3 bases from J; bases unmatched to any gene: 12. CDR3 length equals 17 residues. These data originate in a study of blood T cells in healthy people across ages. The chain joins TRBV10-3 to TRBJ2-2; 10 bases map to TRBD2. Material for sequencing was blood. This receptor was identified in a woman aged 55-70 years in good health. The CDR3 DNA is TGTGCCATCGGATTGGCTAGCGGGAGACCAGACACCGGGGAGCTGTTTTTT. It encodes CAIGLASGRPDTGELFF.